The source of this T cell receptor (beta chain) is a study of regulatory T cells in long-lasting Graves disease. Per germline, CDR1 MDHEN and CDR2 SYDVKM. The CDR3 totals 14 residues. The ends were cut back, 8 bases at V and 3 bases at J, with 14 bases in the middle. Time point reported: newly diagnosed GD, antithyroid drugs for less than 3 months. RNA from PBMCs was the source of the TCR library. iRepertoire HTBI primers and Arm-PCR of CDR3 regions built TCR beta libraries. Each CDR3 protein is one row after TCRdb ran MiXCR on the multiplex PCR reads. The sample shows around 480,000 distinct CDR3 sequences, around 15% of them seen only once. The sample was also linked to a second study, of T cells in Graves' hyperthyroidism and ophthalmopathy.

The sample here was peripheral blood mononuclear cells (PBMCs), taken at new diagnosis, from a patient treated with antithyroid drugs. This TCR came from a man in his forties with Graves disease. The chain has TRBV28 and TRBJ2-1; tentative D call: TRBD1 (5 bases). The CDR3: CASCTRDGYNEQFF. CDR3 nucleotide sequence: TGTGCCAGCTGCACCAGGGATGGCTACAATGAGCAGTTCTTC.